The entry below gives a single TCR beta chain sequence along with its context. The CDR3 runs 14 residues. Germline CDR1 SEHNR, CDR2 FQNEAQ (reference sequence). Trimming stripped 4 bases from V and 1 base from J, with 8 bases between. This sample stems from a study of patients and donors after allogeneic stem cell transplantation. TCRdb redid the calling of the RT-PCR reads with MiXCR, one entry per CDR3 protein. Of about 40,000 distinct CDR3 sequences in the sample, 25% to 35% were seen once. Sequences were obtained from blood, either unsorted or a sorted T cell fraction (not recorded which). The rearrangement joins TRBV7-9 to TRBJ1-5, with D unresolved. The sequence was obtained from a human donor who was either an allogeneic HSCT recipient or a stem cell or donor lymphocyte infusion donor (not recorded which). It is not recorded whose cells these are; they may come from a transplant donor. The CDR3, as DNA: TGTGCCAGCAGCTCCGACAAGAGCAATCAGCCCCAGCATTTT. It encodes CASSSDKSNQPQHF. Based on the CDR3 plus reference TRBV7-9 and TRBJ1-5, the full variable domain is DTGVSQNPRHKITKRGQNVTFRCDPISEHNRLYWYRQTLGQGPEFLTYFQNEAQLEKSRLLSDRFSAERPKGSFSTLEIQRTEQGDSAMYLCASSSDKSNQPQHFGDGTRLSIL.